What follows are 15 T cell receptor beta chains derived from one specimen sequenced in a study of OX40 agonist ivuxolimab in advanced cancers. Sequencing used immunoSEQ multiplex PCR; TCRdb keeps in-frame clones, though not all of them. The repertoire has 50,000 to 70,000 clones, roughly 89% of them found once; the top ten carry over 1%. The source was CD4+ or CD8+ T cells sorted from blood, collected in a trial of the OX40 agonist ivuxolimab. The receptors derive from an adult with an advanced solid tumor such as melanoma, head and neck, liver or kidney cancer.

The chain employs TRBV27 and TRBJ2-3; 8 bases line up with TRBD2. The CDR3 has 15 amino acids. Germline CDR1 MNHEY, CDR2 SMNVEV (reference sequence). V trimming: 7 bases; J trimming: 2 bases; junction bases outside the gene matches: 8. CDR3 sequence (DNA): TGTGCCAGCACAAGACTAGCGCCAAACACAGATACGCAGTATTTT. It yields the protein CASTRLAPNTDTQYF.

The CDR3, as DNA: TGTGCCACCAGCAGAGATGGGGACAACTCTGGAAACACCATATATTTT. Protein sequence: CATSRDGDNSGNTIYF. J is TRBJ1-3 and V is TRBV15, with a weak D call TRBD1 (6 bases). The CDR3 length is 16 residues. V was shortened by 0 bases and J by 0 bases, with 9 bases between the two germline ends. Germline CDR1 reads LNHNV; CDR2 reads YYDKDF (reference sequence).

This clone is large (0.1 to 1%) in the sample. The V and J genes are TRBV28 and TRBJ2-7; D is perhaps TRBD1 (7 bases). CDR1 and CDR2 (germline): MDHEN, SYDVKM. V lost 7 bases to trimming and J lost 5 bases, with 18 bases between them. The length of the CDR3 is 14 residues. As DNA, the CDR3 is TGTGCCAGCACGGGGGCAGGGGGTAAGAACGAGCAGTACTTC. As protein: CASTGAGGKNEQYF.

The chain joins TRBV7-3 to TRBJ2-1; no reliable D call. The CDR3 has 12 residues. Germline values: CDR1 SGHTA, CDR2 FQGTGA. Trimming removed 2 bases from V and 7 bases from J, with 6 bases in between. CDR3 region: CASSLFKNEQFF. The CDR3 bases are TGTGCCAGCAGCTTATTCAAGAATGAGCAGTTCTTC.

V and J are TRBV7-2 and TRBJ2-2, with 8 positions matching TRBD2. This CDR3 contains 16 residues. From germline, CDR1 is SGHTA and CDR2 FQGNSA. The J segment lost 1 base and the V segment lost 8 bases, leaving 9 bases of the junction unmatched. The CDR3 reads CASGGPSGGNTGELFF. CDR3 sequence (DNA): TGTGCCAGCGGGGGACCAAGCGGGGGGAACACCGGGGAGCTGTTTTTT.

This clone was seen more than once but under ten times. J is TRBJ1-5 and V is TRBV2, with D possibly being TRBD1 (5 bases). With 6 bases removed from V and 3 bases from J, the gap between germline ends came to 9 bases. The CDR3 consists of 13 residues. Per germline, CDR1 SNHLY and CDR2 FYNNEI. Here the CDR3 reads CASRRDFNQPQHF. The CDR3, as DNA: TGTGCCAGCAGACGGGACTTCAATCAGCCCCAGCATTTT.

This clone turned up a few times. The gene calls are TRBV6-1 and TRBJ2-1; 10 positions agree with TRBD2. Germline trimming cut 0 bases from V and 7 bases from J; bases unmatched to any gene: 6. The CDR3 is 16 amino acids. Germline CDR1 MNHNS, CDR2 SASEGT. The CDR3 sequence is CASSEALSGRFNEQFF. CDR3 sequence (DNA): TGTGCCAGCAGTGAAGCGCTTAGCGGGAGGTTTAATGAGCAGTTCTTC.

The V call is TRBV18, the J call TRBJ2-7; 12 bases map to TRBD2. Trimming removed 4 bases from V and 3 bases from J; junction bases left unmatched: 1. Germline CDR1 KGHSH, CDR2 LQKENI. The CDR3 covers 14 residues. Here the CDR3 DNA reads TGTGCCAGCTCACGACTAGCGGGAGACTACGAGCAGTACTTC. Its protein is CASSRLAGDYEQYF.

V gene TRBV4-1 combines with J gene TRBJ2-5, with TRBD1 as a possible D gene (6 bases). The DNA end lines up better with TRBJ2-7; the J call may be wrong. Germline V gives CDR1 MGHRA, CDR2 YSYEKL. The CDR3 is made up of 15 amino acids. The CDR3 DNA follows: TGCGCCAGCAGCCAAGAGTCGGACAGCTCCTACGAGCAGTACTTC. Its protein is CASSQESDSSYEQYF.

The V and J genes are TRBV10-1 and TRBJ2-5; D ambiguous. The CDR3 loop spans 13 amino acids. The germline V gene has CDR1 WNHNN and CDR2 SYGVQD (reference sequence). V dropped 6 bases and J dropped 3 bases, with 11 bases sitting between them. The chain's CDR3 is CASSRSVEETQYF. Here the CDR3 DNA reads TGCGCCAGCAGCCGCTCCGTAGAAGAGACCCAGTACTTC.

V usage is TRBV5-1 and J usage is TRBJ2-1; 7 bases match TRBD1. This CDR3 region has 14 residues. V dropped 0 bases and J dropped 4; count of bases not matched to a gene: 1. Per the germline V gene, CDR1 is SGHRS and CDR2 is YFSETQ. In DNA, the CDR3 is TGCGCCAGCAGCTTGGGGGACAGATACAATGAGCAGTTCTTC. Encoded protein: CASSLGDRYNEQFF.

The chain recombines TRBV29-1 with TRBJ1-2; D is perhaps TRBD1 (6 bases). Germline values: CDR1 SQVTM, CDR2 ANQGSEA. V lost 4 bases and J lost 2, with 11 bases in between. The CDR3 runs 13 residues. CDR3 coding DNA: TGCAGCGTTGGGACAGACCAGAACTATGGCTACACCTTC. Its protein product is CSVGTDQNYGYTF.

The rearrangement joins TRBV21-1 to TRBJ1-1; the D segment call TRBD1 is taken from the table without a DNA check. TRBV21-1 is flagged as a pseudogene. This CDR3 has 17 amino acids. CDR3 amino acids: CASPQGLHDRANTEAFF. The CDR3 region has the DNA TGTGCCAGCCCCCAAGGCCTACATGACAGGGCAAACACTGAAGCTTTCTTT.

The J gene is TRBJ1-1, the V gene TRBV9, with D hard to call. This CDR3 spans 14 amino acids. Germline values: CDR1 SGDLS, CDR2 YYNGEE. The V end lost 2 bases, the J end lost 1 base, and 9 bases lay between the germline ends. The CDR3 nucleotides are TGTGCCAGCAGCGTCTCCAAGGGGAACACTGAAGCTTTCTTT. It is translated as CASSVSKGNTEAFF. The whole variable domain, remainder taken from reference TRBV9 and TRBJ1-1, is DSGVTQTPKHLITATGQRVTLRCSPRSGDLSVYWYQQSLDQGLQFLIQYYNGEERAKGNILERFSAQQFPDLHSELNLSSLELGDSALYFCASSVSKGNTEAFFGQGTRLTVV.

This sequence joins TRBV11-2 and TRBJ2-5; 8 bases match TRBD2. V gave up 5 bases and J gave up 2 bases; unmatched junction bases: 7. Per germline, CDR1 SGHAT and CDR2 FQNNGV. CDR3 length equals 15 residues. In DNA, the CDR3 is TGTGCCAGCAGCGAAAGACTAGCGTCTCAAGAGACCCAGTACTTC. This encodes CASSERLASQETQYF.